This entry features one T cell receptor (beta chain) sequence. The study ran its PCR with 60 Vbeta and 13 Jbeta primers. Assay used: immunoSEQ multiplex PCR; TCRdb lists only in-frame clones, some missing. The data contain about 60,000 clones, roughly four fifths of them singletons. These data are taken from a study of cytomegalovirus exposure and HLA in healthy donors. V was pared by 6 bases and J by 3 bases, with 15 bases between. The CDR3 totals 14 residues. Germline V gene lookup returns CDR1 SQVTM and CDR2 ANQGSEA. The sequence was collected from a man aged 25-40 years in good health and CMV-seronegative. The chain uses TRBV29-1 and TRBJ1-5; possible D gene TRBD1, 6 bases. Sequenced: PBMCs. In nucleotides, the CDR3 is TGCAGCGTAGCCCTCGGGGGGGCCAATCAGCCCCAGCATTTT. Its protein is CSVALGGANQPQHF. Variable domain in full (rest from reference TRBV29-1 and TRBJ1-5): SAVISQKPSRDICQRGTSLTIQCQVDSQVTMMFWYRQQPGQSLTLIATANQGSEATYESGFVIDKFPISRPNLTFSTLTVSNMSPEDSSIYLCSVALGGANQPQHFGDGTRLSIL.